A selection of T cell receptor beta chains follows, all from one sample in a study of T-cell memory formation after mild COVID-19. TCRdb ran MiXCR on the 5' RACE reads and lists one entry per CDR3 protein. The sample yields around 300,000 distinct CDR3 sequences, roughly 13% seen once. The material sequenced was PBMCs or a T cell subset sorted from them (not recorded which). These receptors were obtained from a man aged 18 to 30 who had mild COVID-19 (a few samples of this study predate the infection). Cell type and time point are not known. The CDR3 runs from the conserved cysteine through the conserved F or W. The D gene is left open where the match is weak. Rows give clone size only sometimes, using once, few, many, or a class for an expanded clone.

abundance	j_gene	d_gene	v_gene	CDR3nt	CDR3aa
few	TRBJ2-3	-	TRBV7-2	TGTGCCAGCAGCCTGTGGCCCCGCACAGATACGCAGTATTTT	CASSLWPRTDTQYF
-	TRBJ2-6	-	TRBV4-1	TGCGCCAGCAGCCAAGAGAACAGAGCCTCTGGGGCCAACGTCCTGACTTTC	CASSQENRASGANVLTF
-	TRBJ2-6	-	TRBV6-5	TGTGCCAGCACAGACGGAATTTCTGGGGCCAACGTCCTGACTTTC	CASTDGISGANVLTF
few	TRBJ1-4	-	TRBV5-1	TGCGCCAGCAGCTTGGGGCTCACGGCCGCAACTAATGAAAAACTGTTTTTT	CASSLGLTAATNEKLFF
-	TRBJ2-1	TRBD2	TRBV19	TGTGCCAGTAGATGGACTAGCGGGGGGGATGCAGAACAGTTCTTC	CASRWTSGGDAEQFF
-	TRBJ2-1	TRBD2	TRBV6-2/TRBV6-3	TGTGCCAGCAGTAACCCGCGGGGGGGCCGGCGGAGCAATGAGCAGTTCTTC	CASSNPRGGRRSNEQFF
-	TRBJ2-1	TRBD2	TRBV5-1	TGCGCCAGCAGCCAGATGACTAGCGGGGAGGATGAGCAGTTCTTC	CASSQMTSGEDEQFF
few	TRBJ1-5	TRBD1	TRBV6-5	TGTGCCAGCAGTTACTCAAGGACAGGGGGCCAGCCCCAGCATTTT	CASSYSRTGGQPQHF
-	TRBJ1-1	-	TRBV6-5	TGTGCCAGCAGTTATACCTGGCCCCGGGAGGCTGAAGCTTTCTTT	CASSYTWPREAEAFF
-	TRBJ1-1	TRBD1	TRBV6-5	TGTGCCAGCAGTTACTCGACAGGGGTCGGGGGAGCTTTCTTT	CASSYSTGVGGAFF
-	TRBJ1-2	-	TRBV3-1	TGTGCCAGCAGCCACCCAATCCGGGGTTACGACGGCTACACCTTC	CASSHPIRGYDGYTF
few	TRBJ1-2	-	TRBV7-6	TGTGCCAGCAGCTTATATGGGGGTGACTCTAACTATGGCTACACCTTC	CASSLYGGDSNYGYTF
few	TRBJ2-2	TRBD1	TRBV20-1	TGCAGTGCCACTAGGACAGGGGTCACCGGGGAGCTGTTTTTT	CSATRTGVTGELFF
many	TRBJ2-3	TRBD2	TRBV18	TGTGCCAGCTCCGGGACTAGCGGGGCGGCCGATACGCAGTATTTT	CASSGTSGAADTQYF
many	TRBJ2-7	TRBD1	TRBV11-2	TGTGCCAGCAGCTTACGACAGGGATGGAGCTCCTACGAGCAGTACTTC	CASSLRQGWSSYEQYF
many	TRBJ2-7	TRBD2	TRBV27	TGTGCCAGCAGGGCGGGACTAGCGGGGGCCGCACAGTACTTC	CASRAGLAGAAQYF
-	TRBJ2-5	-	TRBV25-1	TGTGCCAGCAGTGAGTCGTACCAAGAGACCCAGTACTTC	CASSESYQETQYF
few	TRBJ1-2	TRBD1	TRBV28	TGTGCCAGCAGCACCGGACAGGGGGCCGACTATGGCTACACCTTC	CASSTGQGADYGYTF
-	TRBJ1-1	TRBD1	TRBV11-2	TGTGCCAGCAGCTTAGGGACAGGGTGGGCCGGTGAAGCTTTCTTT	CASSLGTGWAGEAFF
-	TRBJ1-4	-	TRBV10-3	TGTGCCGCCGGACAGTCTAATGAAAAACTGTTTTTT	CAAGQSNEKLFF
few	TRBJ2-1	TRBD2	TRBV5-1	TGCGCCAGCCGACTAGCGGGGGGTACCGTAAATGAGCAGTTCTTC	CASRLAGGTVNEQFF
few	TRBJ2-2	TRBD1	TRBV4-1	TGCGCCAGCAGCCAACCTGGACAGGGGGGTACCGGGGAGCTGTTTTTT	CASSQPGQGGTGELFF
few	TRBJ1-1	-	TRBV29-1	TGCAGCGTTGAAGATGTCCGGGCTGAAGCTTTCTTT	CSVEDVRAEAFF